This TCR beta chain stems from a study of graft-versus-host responses after intestinal transplantation. The wider study: Recipients obtained multivisceral, liver-intestinal, or isolated intestinal transplants. Anti-thymocyte globulin served as induction for all recipients, who then took tacrolimus and steroids for about 3 years.

Study outcomes and limitations: Recipient marrow contained GvH clones, some of which appeared first in ileum or blood. Early post-transplant HvG declines were associated with peak circulating GvH clone levels.

Using immunoSEQ multiplex PCR, the repertoire was profiled, and TCRdb retains in-frame clones only, with some absent. The sample contains approximately 12,000 clones, around 84% of which appear only once. As regards this clone: Its target is not known.

The starting material was PBMCs, obtained around 320 days after intestinal transplant. This clonotype originated in a human patient who received an intestinal transplant, so some T cells may come from the graft donor.

CDR3 sequence reads: CASSRVLGDTEAFF. The DNA for the CDR3 is TGTGCCAGCAGCCGGGTCCTGGGAGACACTGAAGCTTTCTTT. V is TRBV7-9 and J is TRBJ1-1; D unresolved. The V end was cut by 5 bases, the J end by 3 bases, with 13 bases between. The CDR3 extends over 14 amino acids. Germline V gene lookup returns CDR1 SEHNR and CDR2 FQNEAQ (reference sequence).